The next 3 T cell receptor beta chains were all read from a single sample in a study of T cell clonality in common variable immunodeficiency (dated by TCRdb to 2015 to 2017). The method was the immunoSEQ multiplex PCR assay. The clones in this table, taken by TCRdb from immuneACCESS, are in-frame only. Not every clone is retained; where verified, under half of the shortfall comes from an unresolved V gene, and the cause of the rest is unknown. This sample is represented by roughly 60,000 clones, with no singletons among them. Approximately 1.6% of the sample lies in the top ten. Sample: peripheral blood mononuclear cells. The receptors here all came from a person between 18 and 69 years old in good health.

This clone was detected many times. The CDR3 extends 3 residues past the end of the read, so its final part is completed from the germline J gene. This sequence joins TRBV28 and TRBJ2-3; the D is unclear. V was pared by 4 bases and J by 8 bases, with 10 bases between. The CDR3 is made up of 12 amino acids. Germline-derived CDR1 and CDR2 are MDHEN and SYDVKM. The CDR3 DNA, read in part, is TGTGCCAGCAGTTCCGAGCTCCTTACG. Amino acid sequence: CASSSELLT. The entire CDR3 sequence reads CASSSELLTQYF.

Ten or more counts support this clone. The CDR3 extends 3 residues past the end of the read, so its final part is completed from the germline J gene. This chain connects TRBV19 to TRBJ2-7; 10 bases are shared with TRBD1. CDR1 and CDR2 from the germline V gene are LNHDA and SQIVND (reference sequence). With 4 bases clipped from V and 3 bases from J, the junction kept 6 bases outside the gene matches. The CDR3 runs 15 residues. The CDR3 sequence: CASSTRDRGIYEQYF. CDR3 DNA, as far as it was read: TGTGCCAGTAGTACAAGGGACAGGGGAATCTACGAG.

This clone was counted at least ten times. The CDR3 is cut off 3 residues early in the read; its end comes from the germline J gene. The V gene is TRBV20-1, the J gene TRBJ2-7, with a weak D call TRBD1 (6 bases). The V and J ends lost 0 bases and 3 bases respectively, with 15 bases between them. The CDR3 consists of 15 residues. Germline V gene sequence: CDR1 DFQATT, CDR2 SNEGSKA (reference sequence). The CDR3 DNA, read in part, is TGCAGTGCTAGAGAGTACCCAACAGGGATCTACGAG. This gives the protein CSAREYPTGIYE. The CDR3, in full, reads CSAREYPTGIYEQYF.